This TCR beta chain emerged from a study of OX40 agonist ivuxolimab in advanced cancers. Context from the whole study: The costimulatory receptor OX40 (CD134) was targeted by ivuxolimab, a fully human IgG2 agonistic monoclonal antibody. Prior anti-PD-1, anti-PD-L1 or anti-CTLA-4 therapy was permitted, and roughly two fifths of dose-escalation patients had received checkpoint inhibitors. Intravenous ivuxolimab was administered to patients every 2 weeks at six dose levels: 0.01, 0.1, 0.3, 1.5, 3 and 10 mg/kg. The paper reports the monotherapy dose-escalation portion (N of about 47 patients) of the phase I ivuxolimab trial. In the dose-escalation cohort, 65% to 85% of patients were male, and the mean age was approximately 60 years with a range of about 20 to 79. Peripheral TCRbeta sequencing aimed to test whether ivuxolimab altered TCR sequence diversity and caused clonal T-cell expansion. Partial responses were achieved by three dose-escalation patients, of whom one had hepatocellular carcinoma and two had cutaneous melanoma. Of the approximately 54 dose-escalation patients, hepatocellular carcinoma was present in around 20, melanoma in approximately 15, renal cell carcinoma in 9 and head and neck cancer in 9.

Genomic DNA was extracted from sorted cells for sequencing of the TCRbeta CDR3 region. The immunoSEQ Assay was used to sequence the TCRbeta CDR3 regions. The source is immuneACCESS, and TCRdb retained only in-frame sequences with V and J called. Part of the clones is not carried over; for the studies checked, unresolved V genes explain less than half of this, and the remainder is unexplained. This sample gives about 58,000 clones in total; approximately 80% of them show up just once. Around 1.6% of the sample comes from the top ten. As for this clone: It lacks a known antigen. No clone much larger than this one lies a single base away; base qualities are absent.

Patients with a history of autoimmune disease or receiving systemic immunosuppression were excluded from the trial. Peripheral blood for TCR sequencing was collected from all dose cohorts at baseline, on cycle 4 day 1, and on cycle 7 day 1. The samples were drawn from a first-in-human, open-label, multicenter phase I dose-escalation trial of ivuxolimab. Adults with locally advanced or metastatic head and neck squamous cell, hepatocellular, melanoma or renal cell carcinoma were enrolled in the trial. Before TCR sequencing, CD4+ and CD8+ T cells were separately sorted from peripheral blood. V loses 2 bases, J loses 0 bases, and the germline ends lie 16 bases apart. The CDR3 sequence holds 17 residues, the cysteine and phenylalanine included. The retained sequence is limited to the CDR3, 51 bases, with the frame set at the first base. For CDR1 and CDR2, the germline V gene lists SGHTA and FQGNSA. General findings and caveats noted by the study authors: The antigen specificity of the clonally expanded peripheral T cells was not determined. In the 0.1-3.0 mg/kg groups, partial responders were among the patients with the lowest normalized peripheral clonal expansion, particularly in CD8+ T cells. On average, CD8+ T cells showed more expanded clones than CD4+ T cells after ivuxolimab. At doses of 0.1 to 3.0 mg/kg, clonal expansion of both CD4+ and CD8+ blood T cells was observed from baseline to week 6. Low levels of normalized T-cell clonal expansion were also seen in some patients who did not respond.

The sequence was collected from an adult with an advanced solid tumor such as melanoma, head and neck, liver or kidney cancer. The rearrangement joined TRBV7-2 to TRBJ1-2, with the D gene too uncertain to name. Here the sequenced sample was CD4+ or CD8+ T cells sorted from blood, taken in a trial of the OX40 agonist ivuxolimab. The CDR3 in this case is CASSLHSGTAANYGYTF. The DNA sequence is given as TGTGCCAGCAGCTTACATAGTGGAACCGCCGCTAACTATGGCTACACCTTC.